The following is a TCR beta chain sequence with its context. Unique molecular identifiers were incorporated during preparation of the TCRbeta library. TCRdb fed the PCR reads into MiXCR, producing one record per CDR3 protein. The table records about 690,000 distinct CDR3 sequences, 15% to 20% of them present only once. This entry belongs to a study of T-cell reconstitution after alpha-beta-depleted transplantation in children. The length of the CDR3 is 12 residues. CDR1 is DFQATT and CDR2 is SNEGSKA in the germline V gene (reference sequence). V dropped 3 bases and J dropped 3 bases, with 9 bases sitting between them.

Specimen: PBMCs from the stem cell graft donor, collected from the stem cell graft. This sequence originates from a human donor who donated a stem cell graft to a child with acute myeloid leukemia. The V gene is TRBV20-1, the J gene TRBJ2-7; no definite D call. CDR3 nucleotide sequence: TGCAGTGCTAGGCCTAGGAGCTACGAGCAGTACTTC. As protein: CSARPRSYEQYF.